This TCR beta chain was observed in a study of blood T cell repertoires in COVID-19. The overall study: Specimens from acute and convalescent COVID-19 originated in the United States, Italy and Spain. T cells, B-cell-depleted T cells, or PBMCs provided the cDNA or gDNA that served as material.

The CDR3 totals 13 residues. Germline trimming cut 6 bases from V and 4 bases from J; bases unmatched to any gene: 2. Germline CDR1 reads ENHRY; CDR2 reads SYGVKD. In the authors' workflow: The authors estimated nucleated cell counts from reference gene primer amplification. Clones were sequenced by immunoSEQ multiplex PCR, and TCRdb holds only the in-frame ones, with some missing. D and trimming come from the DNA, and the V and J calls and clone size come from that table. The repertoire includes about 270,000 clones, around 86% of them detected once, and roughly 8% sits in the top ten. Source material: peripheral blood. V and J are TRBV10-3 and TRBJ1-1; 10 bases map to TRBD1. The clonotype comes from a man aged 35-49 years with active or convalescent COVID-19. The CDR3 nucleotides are TGTGCCATCAGAGGGGACAGGGGCACTGAAGCTTTCTTT. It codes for CAIRGDRGTEAFF.